The clone carrying this T cell receptor beta chain appeared a few times. The antigen is not known. These data originate in a study of cytomegalovirus exposure and HLA in healthy donors. Study at large: The early release's HLA-typed donors yielded roughly 85 million unique TCRs.

Study-level results: It has been reported that TCR beta sequences accurately predicted the HLA-A and HLA-B alleles of most subjects. For most TCR sequences rarity was the rule, although some public TCRs occurred in many donors.

The donors gave bone marrow, and they were healthy. CDR3 size: 20 residues. V dropped 1 base and J dropped 0 bases, with 20 bases sitting between them. Germline CDR1 reads SGHRS; CDR2 reads YFSETQ. Vbeta (60) and Jbeta (13) primers were used in the PCR. Method: immunoSEQ multiplex PCR; TCRdb's copy keeps in-frame clones and lacks some. Of roughly 160,000 clones listed, roughly 80% are singletons. The source is a male donor in good health and CMV-seronegative. The sample taken for sequencing was PBMCs. This chain connects TRBV5-1 to TRBJ2-6; TRBD2 is a possible D gene (6 bases). The DNA for the CDR3 is TGCGCCAGCAGCTTGAATCAGCGGGCAGGGATGGGCTCTGGGGCCAACGTCCTGACTTTC. The encoded protein is CASSLNQRAGMGSGANVLTF.